The text below deals with one T cell receptor (beta chain). Its antigen is not identified. The data were obtained in a study of cytotoxic CD8 clonotypes in ibrutinib-treated CLL. V lost 1 base and J lost 2, with 5 bases in between. The CDR3 runs 13 residues. Germline CDR1 is MNHEY and CDR2 is SMNVEV (reference sequence). Overall study findings and caveats: Baseline clonality, above age-matched healthy donor levels, tracked circulating CD8+ T-cell counts.

A 1 in 200,000 to 1 in 1 million T cell depth was the sequencing target. Method: immunoSEQ multiplex PCR; TCRdb's copy keeps in-frame clones and lacks some. In the table there are about 50,000 clones, 57% of which are singletons. The sample was PBMCs, taken after 24 months of ibrutinib treatment. The chain has TRBV27 and TRBJ2-5; D is undetermined. This receptor was identified in a human donor with chronic lymphocytic leukemia. CDR3 sequence: CASSLYRQETQYF. The CDR3, as DNA: TGTGCCAGCAGTTTATACCGACAAGAGACCCAGTACTTC.